The 18 T cell receptor beta chains in this list originate from one sample, sequenced in a study of blood T cells in healthy people across ages. The authors ran a second PCR of 7 to 11 cycles using a sample-barcoded 5' primer and a J-beta primer mix. TCRdb independently ran MiXCR on the 5' RACE reads; one entry per CDR3 protein. The sample lists 550,000 to 750,000 distinct CDR3 sequences; approximately 21% were seen once. The sequencing sample was made of blood. These TCRs come from a man between 65 and 85 years old in good health.

The sample holds many counts of this clonotype. V usage is TRBV6-5 and J usage is TRBJ2-5; 7 nucleotides align to TRBD2. From germline, CDR1 is MNHEY and CDR2 SVGAGI. Trimming removed 0 bases from V and 5 bases from J; junction bases left unmatched: 12. The length of the CDR3 is 17 residues. The CDR3 spells CASSYSSPGLGGETQYF. CDR3 DNA: TGTGCCAGCAGTTACTCGAGTCCAGGCCTGGGGGGGGAGACCCAGTACTTC.

V and J are TRBV29-1 and TRBJ2-4; 9 bases are a match to TRBD1. Looked up from germline, CDR1 is SQVTM and CDR2 is ANQGSEA. Trimming cost V 6 bases and J 15 bases; bases outside gene matches: 9. The CDR3 length is 11 residues. The CDR3 sequence: CSVRQGDSPYF. The CDR3 coding sequence is TGCAGCGTCCGACAGGGGGACTCACCGTACTTC.

This clonotype was picked up many times. The CDR3 sequence: CASSLGTSDREQFF. The DNA of the CDR3 is TGCGCCAGCAGCTTAGGGACTAGCGATCGGGAGCAGTTCTTC. The chain couples TRBV5-1 to TRBJ2-1; 10 bases align to TRBD2. The length of the CDR3 is 14 residues. The V and J ends lost 2 bases and 10 bases, in that order; junction bases with no gene match: 6. Germline CDR1 SGHRS, CDR2 YFSETQ.

This clonotype was detected a few times. The chain uses TRBV6-6 and TRBJ1-4, with D hard to call. Germline assignment: CDR1 MNHNY and CDR2 SVGAGI (reference sequence). Trimming removed 6 bases from V and 5 bases from J, with 7 bases in between. CDR3 length: 12 amino acids. In DNA, the CDR3 is TGTGCCAGCAGAAGAGAGAATGAAAAACTGTTTTTT. This encodes CASRRENEKLFF.

This clonotype has just one count. V and J are TRBV6-5 and TRBJ2-1; D is perhaps TRBD2 (5 bases). CDR1 and CDR2 from the germline V gene are MNHEY and SVGAGI. The length of the CDR3 is 17 residues. Trimming cost V 0 bases and J 0 bases, with 12 bases left between them. CDR3: CASSYSRRASSYNEQFF. The CDR3 region has the DNA TGTGCCAGCAGTTACTCGAGGCGGGCGAGCTCCTACAATGAGCAGTTCTTC.

This clonotype was found a few times. J is TRBJ2-3 and V is TRBV29-1; TRBD2 aligns across 7 bases. This CDR3 comprises 17 residues. CDR1 and CDR2 from the germline V gene are SQVTM and ANQGSEA. J lost 2 bases, V lost 6 bases, and 17 bases had no gene match. The CDR3 here is CSVADRFLAEITDTQYF. For the CDR3, the DNA is TGCAGCGTCGCAGACCGTTTTCTAGCGGAGATCACAGATACGCAGTATTTT.

CDR3 DNA sequence: TGTGCCAGCAGCCTCCGGGAGCGGGAGTCACCCCTCCACTTT. Protein sequence: CASSLRERESPLHF. The chain carries TRBV28 and TRBJ1-6; D unresolved. CDR1 and CDR2 from the germline V gene are MDHEN and SYDVKM. Trimming took off 6 bases at V and 10 bases at J, with 16 bases between the two ends. The CDR3 consists of 14 residues.

The chain recombines TRBV9 with TRBJ1-2; D ambiguous. The germline CDR1 and CDR2 sequences are SGDLS and YYNGEE. This CDR3 comprises 12 residues. Trimming removed 5 bases at V and 7 bases at J, with 12 bases between. The CDR3 nucleotides are TGTGCCAGCAGTACATCCCAAAGTGGCTACACCTTC. Amino acid sequence: CASSTSQSGYTF.

J is TRBJ2-5 and V is TRBV20-1; 7 bases agree with TRBD2. The V and J ends lost 1 base and 4 bases, in that order; junction bases with no gene match: 6. CDR1 is DFQATT, CDR2 SNEGSKA, per germline (reference sequence). The CDR3 loop spans 14 amino acids. CDR3 region: CSARGGGSGETQYF. The CDR3 DNA is TGCAGTGCTAGAGGGGGGGGTTCTGGAGAGACCCAGTACTTC.

About this clonotype: One junction end does not reproduce the germline sequence, and a read error may be involved. The CDR3 DNA reads TGTGCCAGCAGCCTAGGATTTCAAGAGGCCCAGTACTTC. Translating it yields CASSLGFQEAQYF. The chain recombines TRBV14 with TRBJ2-5, with unresolved D. Germline loops: CDR1 SGHDN, CDR2 FVKESK. CDR3 length: 13 amino acids. Filled out from reference TRBV14 and TRBJ2-5, the complete variable domain reads EAGVTQFPSHSVIEKGQTVTLRCDPISGHDNLYWYRRVMGKEIKFLLHFVKESKQDESGMPNNRFLAERTGGTYSTLKVQPAELEDSGVYFCASSLGFQEAQYFGPGTRLLVL.

The chain carries TRBV20-1 and TRBJ1-1; D ambiguous. In germline, CDR1 is DFQATT, CDR2 SNEGSKA (reference sequence). The CDR3 is made up of 13 amino acids. The ends were cut back, 4 bases at V and 2 bases at J, with 11 bases in the middle. The CDR3 sequence: CSAIRTVNTEAFF. Here the CDR3 DNA reads TGCAGTGCTATCCGGACGGTTAACACTGAAGCTTTCTTT.

This clonotype was found many times. At one of its ends the junction is not consistent with the germline gene, which may arise from a read error. This chain uses TRBV5-1 with TRBJ1-4; 9 bases map to TRBD1. This CDR3 region has 14 residues. Germline loops: CDR1 SGHRS, CDR2 YFSETQ. CDR3 residues: CASSLGQGNEKLFF. The CDR3 DNA is TGTGCCAGCAGCTTGGGACAGGGTAACGAAAAACTGTTTTTT.

This chain joins TRBV12-3 or TRBV12-4 and TRBJ2-5; TRBD2 is a possible D gene (5 bases). Between the trimmed V and J ends, which lost 2 bases and 2 bases, there was a span of 12 bases. The CDR3 spans 15 residues. DNA for the CDR3: TGTGCCAGCAGTTTAACAGCGGACTGGCAAGAGACCCAGTACTTC. This codes for CASSLTADWQETQYF.

This rearrangement joins TRBV20-1 to TRBJ1-1; no clear D gene. The V gene lost 1 base and the J gene lost 11 bases, with 11 bases spanning the gap. The CDR3 runs 11 residues. Germline-derived CDR1 and CDR2 are DFQATT and SNEGSKA (reference sequence). The CDR3 DNA sequence: TGCAGTGCTAGAGGTTCTGAGGGCGCTTTCTTT. Encoded protein: CSARGSEGAFF.

For this clonotype: The junction departs from the called germline gene at one end, perhaps through a read error. The chain couples TRBV11-2 to TRBJ2-5; no definite D call. The DNA end favors TRBJ2-7, so the J call may be wrong. CDR1 and CDR2 from the germline V gene are SGHAT and FQNNGV. CDR3 length: 14 residues. CDR3 residues: CAGSLAAASYEQYF. CDR3 coding DNA: TGTGCCGGCAGCTTGGCGGCGGCGTCCTACGAGCAGTACTTC.

The rearrangement uses TRBV20-1 and TRBJ2-1, with 11 bases identical to TRBD2. The length of the CDR3 is 15 residues. With 3 bases clipped from V and 7 bases from J, the junction kept 8 bases outside the gene matches. Germline values: CDR1 DFQATT, CDR2 SNEGSKA (reference sequence). The CDR3 is CSASPTSGSANEQFF. For the CDR3, the DNA is TGCAGTGCTAGCCCAACTAGCGGGAGTGCAAATGAGCAGTTCTTC.

This clonotype was recorded a few times. The chain employs TRBV28 and TRBJ1-3; TRBD1 aligns across 9 bases. CDR3 length equals 16 residues. CDR1 MDHEN and CDR2 SYDVKM come from the germline V gene. V lost 6 bases to trimming and J lost 4 bases; unmatched junction nucleotides: 10. CDR3: CASRTGQGTRGNTIYF. CDR3 sequence (DNA): TGTGCCAGCAGAACCGGACAGGGGACGAGAGGAAACACCATATATTTT.

This clonotype has just a few counts. This chain uses TRBV7-2 with TRBJ2-5; D remains unclear. Judging by the DNA end, TRBJ2-7 fits better; the J call may be wrong. The germline V gene has CDR1 SGHTA and CDR2 FQGNSA. This CDR3 comprises 14 residues. The CDR3 DNA follows: TGTGCCAGCAACCAAAAATCAAGCTCCTACGAGCAGTACTTC. As protein: CASNQKSSSYEQYF.